The 20 T cell receptor beta chains presented below share a single source sample, sequenced in a study of blood T cell repertoires in COVID-19. Sequencing used immunoSEQ multiplex PCR; TCRdb keeps in-frame clones, though not all of them. The table includes 300,000 to 400,000 clones, around 89% detected once. The sequenced material came from PBMCs or T cells enriched from blood (not recorded which). The source is a woman between 25 and 40 years old with acute COVID-19.

The chain uses TRBV4-1 and TRBJ1-1; TRBD1 aligns across 7 bases. Looked up from germline, CDR1 is MGHRA and CDR2 is YSYEKL. This CDR3 spans 15 amino acids. After removal of 0 bases from V and 5 bases from J, the junction contained 6 bases not matched to a gene. This chain's CDR3 is CASSQDSTGRTEAFF. CDR3 bases: TGCGCCAGCAGCCAAGACTCGACAGGGAGGACTGAAGCTTTCTTT.

The chain is built from TRBV7-8 and TRBJ2-1; TRBD2 aligns across 12 bases. The CDR3 runs to 20 residues. Germline V gene sequence: CDR1 SGHVS, CDR2 FQNEAQ. V lost 0 bases and J lost 2; bases outside the gene matches: 11. The CDR3 region has the DNA TGTGCCAGCAGCTTAGCGCGACTAGCGGGGGCCCTAGGGCCCTACAATGAGCAGTTCTTC. Protein sequence: CASSLARLAGALGPYNEQFF.

Points on this clone: The same CDR3 arises from other DNA sequences in this sample as well. J is TRBJ1-5 and V is TRBV5-6; 9 bases match TRBD1. Trimming took 4 bases from V and 3 from J; bases not matched to a gene: 5. CDR1 is SGHDT and CDR2 is YYEEEE in the germline V gene. The CDR3 sequence is 15 residues long. In DNA, the CDR3 is TGTGCCAGCAGCCGGGGACAGGGCAACAATCAGCCCCAGCATTTT. It translates to CASSRGQGNNQPQHF.

This chain connects TRBV5-6 to TRBJ1-4, with D unclear. Trimming stripped 2 bases from V and 4 bases from J, with 12 bases between. The germline V gene encodes CDR1 SGHDT and CDR2 YYEEEE. CDR3 size: 15 residues. As DNA, the CDR3 is TGTGCCAGCAGCTTTAGGGAGGGCCGTAATGAAAAACTGTTTTTT. Residues: CASSFREGRNEKLFF.

The rearrangement uses TRBV3-1 (or the pseudogene TRBV3-2) and TRBJ1-1; 8 bases line up with TRBD1. Germline assignment: CDR1 LGHDT and CDR2 YNNKEL (reference sequence). V was clipped by 7 bases and J by 11 bases; unmatched bases: 6. This CDR3 region has 11 residues. The DNA of the CDR3 is TGTGCCAGCACAGGGGGCTTAGTGGCTTTCTTT. Protein: CASTGGLVAFF.

The CDR3 sequence: CASSLIAGEPYNEQFF. The DNA of the CDR3 is TGTGCCAGCAGCCTGATAGCGGGGGAGCCCTACAATGAGCAGTTCTTC. The J gene is TRBJ2-1, the V gene TRBV7-3; 9 bases are a match to TRBD2. V shed 5 bases and J 2 bases; nucleotides not matched to a gene: 7. Germline assignment: CDR1 SGHTA and CDR2 FQGTGA. The CDR3 has 16 amino acids.

The chain carries TRBV5-1 and TRBJ2-5; TRBD2 might be the D (6 bases). The CDR3 spans 15 residues. V was cut by 4 bases and J by 5 bases, with 18 bases left in between. From germline, CDR1 is SGHRS and CDR2 YFSETQ. DNA for the CDR3: TGCGCCAGCAGCCCCCGTGGGGGGTCGTCGGAGACCCAGTACTTC. Protein: CASSPRGGSSETQYF. The full variable domain, completed using reference TRBV5-1 and TRBJ2-5, is KAGVTQTPRYLIKTRGQQVTLSCSPISGHRSVSWYQQTPGQGLQFLFEYFSETQRNKGNFPGRFSGRQFSNSRSEMNVSTLELGDSALYLCASSPRGGSSETQYFGPGTRLLVL.

This chain uses TRBV9 with TRBJ2-5; D remains ambiguous. Germline assignment: CDR1 SGDLS and CDR2 YYNGEE. The germline V and J ends were trimmed by 3 bases and 5 bases, with 5 bases remaining between them. CDR3 length: 11 residues. CDR3 protein: CASSAGETQYF. The CDR3 DNA reads as TGTGCCAGCAGCGCCGGGGAGACCCAGTACTTC. The variable domain in full, with the rest retrieved from reference TRBV9 and TRBJ2-5, is DSGVTQTPKHLITATGQRVTLRCSPRSGDLSVYWYQQSLDQGLQFLIQYYNGEERAKGNILERFSAQQFPDLHSELNLSSLELGDSALYFCASSAGETQYFGPGTRLLVL.

The chain uses TRBV5-5 and TRBJ2-3, with 7 nucleotides matching TRBD2. The CDR3 has 16 amino acids. From germline, CDR1 is SGHKS and CDR2 YYEKEE (reference sequence). J was trimmed by 0 bases and V by 0 bases; bases with no gene match: 4. This chain's CDR3 is CASSLVGGKSTDTQYF. The CDR3 coding sequence is TGTGCCAGCAGCTTGGTGGGGGGGAAAAGCACAGATACGCAGTATTTT.

The chain combines TRBV7-3 with TRBJ1-1, with 7 bases identical to TRBD1. The CDR3 length is 15 residues. V lost 5 bases to trimming and J lost 5 bases; unmatched junction nucleotides: 11. Germline V lookup: CDR1 SGHTA, CDR2 FQGTGA. The CDR3 protein is CASSPQGPLGTEAFF. The CDR3 bases are TGTGCCAGCAGCCCACAGGGGCCCCTTGGAACTGAAGCTTTCTTT. Full variable domain (missing parts from reference TRBV7-3 and TRBJ1-1): GAGVSQTPSNKVTEKGKYVELRCDPISGHTALYWYRQSLGQGPEFLIYFQGTGAADDSGLPNDRFFAVRPEGSVSTLKIQRTERGDSAVYLCASSPQGPLGTEAFFGQGTRLTVV.

The rearrangement uses TRBV11-3 and TRBJ2-2, with TRBD2 matching over 11 bases. With V trimmed by 5 bases and J by 7 bases, 9 bases remained unmatched. The germline V gene has CDR1 SGHNT and CDR2 YENEEA. The CDR3 is made up of 16 amino acids. The CDR3 nucleotides are TGTGCCAGCAGCCCGATAGCGGGGGGGACCAGCGGGGAGCTGTTTTTT. It is translated as CASSPIAGGTSGELFF.

V and J are TRBV18 and TRBJ2-2, with a tentative D call TRBD1 (6 bases). The V and J ends lost 3 bases and 4 bases respectively, with 6 bases between them. Germline V gene lookup returns CDR1 KGHSH and CDR2 LQKENI. The length of the CDR3 is 13 residues. CDR3 sequence reads: CASSPTGTGELFF. The CDR3 DNA follows: TGTGCCAGCTCACCGACAGGCACCGGGGAGCTGTTTTTT. The whole variable domain, remainder taken from reference TRBV18 and TRBJ2-2, is NAGVMQNPRHLVRRRGQEARLRCSPMKGHSHVYWYRQLPEEGLKFMVYLQKENIIDESGMPKERFSAEFPKEGPSILRIQQVVRGDSAAYFCASSPTGTGELFFGEGSRLTVL.

The chain joins TRBV15 to TRBJ1-5; maybe TRBD1 (6 bases). The V and J ends lost 1 base and 3 bases respectively, with 13 bases between them. The CDR3 covers 16 residues. CDR1 is LNHNV, CDR2 YYDKDF, per germline (reference sequence). CDR3 nucleotide sequence: TGTGCCACCAGCAGAGGGGCAGGGGCGAACAATCAGCCCCAGCATTTT. This translates into CATSRGAGANNQPQHF.

The chain has TRBV2 and TRBJ1-4, with TRBD1 matching 10 bases. Germline V lookup: CDR1 SNHLY, CDR2 FYNNEI. This CDR3 has 14 residues. V lost 6 bases and J lost 2; bases outside the gene matches: 0. The chain's CDR3 is CASRTGGTNEKLFF. CDR3 DNA: TGTGCCAGCAGGACAGGGGGCACTAATGAAAAACTGTTTTTT.

The chain couples TRBV3-1 (or the pseudogene TRBV3-2) to TRBJ1-4; D remains unclear. Germline V gene data show CDR1 as LGHDT and CDR2 as YNNKEL (reference sequence). With 5 bases removed from V and 5 bases from J, the gap between germline ends came to 15 bases. The CDR3 loop spans 15 amino acids. DNA for the CDR3: TGTGCCAGCAGCACCCCGCGGTGGGAGAATGAAAAACTGTTTTTT. Encoded protein: CASSTPRWENEKLFF.

This chain connects TRBV28 to TRBJ2-1, with 8 bases matching TRBD2. The germline V gene encodes CDR1 MDHEN and CDR2 SYDVKM. J was trimmed by 9 bases and V by 5 bases; bases with no gene match: 9. This CDR3 is built from 14 residues. The CDR3 DNA reads TGTGCCAGCAGTCCCGCCGGGGGGGCCGGTGAGCAGTTCTTC. It specifies CASSPAGGAGEQFF.

This chain links TRBV19 with TRBJ1-5; 9 nucleotides line up with TRBD1. The J segment lost 3 bases and the V segment lost 3 bases, leaving 6 bases of the junction unmatched. The length of the CDR3 is 16 residues. CDR1 is LNHDA, CDR2 SQIVND, per germline (reference sequence). In DNA, the CDR3 is TGTGCCAGTAGTATCCTGGACAGGGGTGACAATCAGCCCCAGCATTTT. It encodes CASSILDRGDNQPQHF.

The chain has TRBV5-1 and TRBJ1-5; TRBD1 agrees at 9 bases. Looked up from germline, CDR1 is SGHRS and CDR2 is YFSETQ. CDR3 size: 16 residues. J was trimmed by 7 bases and V by 4 bases; bases with no gene match: 12. CDR3 in DNA: TGCGCCAGCAGCGCGGGGACAGGGAAGGAAGGACAGCCCCAGCATTTT. It specifies CASSAGTGKEGQPQHF.

V gene TRBV6-5 combines with J gene TRBJ2-5; D is perhaps TRBD2 (5 bases). V gave up 2 bases and J gave up 6 bases, with 19 bases separating them. Germline values: CDR1 MNHEY, CDR2 SVGAGI. The CDR3 runs to 16 residues. The CDR3 reads CASSYEVSGELQTQYF. CDR3 coding DNA: TGTGCCAGCAGTTACGAGGTCTCCGGGGAGCTGCAGACCCAGTACTTC.

This chain connects TRBV4-1 to TRBJ1-2; 8 positions match TRBD1. V trimming: 1 base; J trimming: 8 bases; junction bases outside the gene matches: 6. Germline values: CDR1 MGHRA, CDR2 YSYEKL. CDR3 length equals 14 residues. The CDR3 region is CASSQVTGAAGYTF. CDR3 bases: TGCGCCAGCAGCCAAGTGACAGGGGCTGCCGGCTACACCTTC.